The 27 T cell receptor beta chains in this list originate from one sample, sequenced in a study of blood T cells in healthy people across ages. A sample-barcoded 5' primer and a J-beta primer mix were used in a second PCR of roughly 7 to 12 cycles. TCRdb re-analysed the 5' RACE reads in MiXCR, keeping a single row per CDR3 protein. The sample lists approximately 730,000 distinct CDR3 sequences; approximately 43% were seen once. The material sequenced was blood. Every receptor here comes from a woman in her sixties or seventies in good health.

Remarks on this clonotype: This may stem from a read error, because a much larger clone lies one nucleotide away. The rearrangement uses TRBV29-1 and TRBJ2-1; possibly TRBD1 or TRBD2 for D (5 bases each). The V end was cut by 5 bases, the J end by 13 bases, with 24 bases between. Germline CDR1 reads SQVTM; CDR2 reads ANQGSEA. CDR3 length equals 14 residues. The CDR3 loop reads CSVKGTGQGETQFF. The DNA of the CDR3 is TGCAGCGTTAAGGGAACGGGGCAGGGAGAGACCCAGTTCTTC.

Turning to this clonotype: This may arise from a read error, as a much more abundant clone is one base away. The V gene is TRBV13, the J gene TRBJ2-3, with D perhaps assigned TRBD1 or TRBD2 (5 bases each). This CDR3 region has 14 residues. Germline values: CDR1 PRHDT, CDR2 FYEKMQ (reference sequence). V lost 5 bases, J lost 3 bases, and 12 bases lay in between. The CDR3 DNA sequence: TGTGCCAGCAGCCGGGGCAGGCCGACAGATACGCAGTATTTT. Translating gives CASSRGRPTDTQYF.

This clonotype was counted only a few times. V usage is TRBV18 and J usage is TRBJ2-7; TRBD1 might be the D (6 bases). The germline CDR1 and CDR2 sequences are KGHSH and LQKENI. Trimming shortened V by 3 bases and J by 2 bases, and 17 bases separated the two germline ends. This CDR3 is 16 amino acids long. The CDR3 sequence: CASSPDDRPDPYEQYF. The CDR3 DNA reads as TGTGCCAGCTCACCCGACGACAGGCCCGACCCCTACGAGCAGTACTTC.

The chain is built from TRBV25-1 and TRBJ2-1; TRBD2 matches at 7 bases. Trimming at V came to 5 bases and at J to 7 bases, leaving 14 bases not matched to a gene. The CDR3 contains 16 residues. Per germline, CDR1 MGHDK and CDR2 SYGVNS. The CDR3 bases are TGTGCCAGCAGTAACGAGGGAGGGCCGAGAAGGAATGAGCAGTTCTTC. Residues: CASSNEGGPRRNEQFF.

V gene TRBV10-3 combines with J gene TRBJ2-3; unclear D gene. The CDR3 is 11 amino acids. V was trimmed by 7 bases and J by 2 bases, leaving 4 bases between them. Germline CDR1 ENHRY, CDR2 SYGVKD. The CDR3 here is CAITHTDTQYF. The DNA of the CDR3 is TGTGCCATCACCCACACAGATACGCAGTATTTT.

This clonotype was counted a single time. V is TRBV29-1 and J is TRBJ2-7, with D perhaps matching TRBD1 (5 bases). Trimming pared 3 bases from V and 2 bases from J, leaving 14 bases between. CDR3 length: 14 residues. Germline V lookup: CDR1 SQVTM, CDR2 ANQGSEA. The CDR3 protein is CSVDRQGPPYEQYF. The CDR3 bases are TGCAGCGTTGACAGGCAGGGTCCCCCCTACGAGCAGTACTTC.

This rearrangement joins TRBV21-1 to TRBJ2-7. TRBV21-1 is a pseudogene. The CDR3 length is 13 residues. The CDR3: CASSKQKGSEQYF. The CDR3 DNA sequence: TGTGCCAGCAGCAAACAGAAAGGCTCTGAGCAGTACTTC.

This chain connects TRBV7-9 to TRBJ1-2; TRBD1 matches 7 bases. CDR1 and CDR2 (germline): SEHNR, FQNEAQ (reference sequence). The CDR3 consists of 16 residues. V lost 5 bases, J lost 0 bases, and 9 bases stayed unmatched. CDR3 in DNA: TGTGCCAGCAGCGAGTCCGGGACAGCAGCTAACTATGGCTACACCTTC. This encodes CASSESGTAANYGYTF.

The V call is TRBV20-1, the J call TRBJ1-4, with TRBD1 as a possible D gene (5 bases). The V and J ends lost 8 bases and 6 bases respectively, with 16 bases between them. Germline lookup yields CDR1 DFQATT and CDR2 SNEGSKA (reference sequence). This CDR3 spans 13 amino acids. This CDR3 reads CSTGRAADEKLFF. The CDR3, as DNA: TGCAGTACGGGCAGGGCTGCAGATGAAAAACTGTTTTTT.

The chain is built from TRBV5-6 and TRBJ2-7; D not resolved. Germline loops: CDR1 SGHDT, CDR2 YYEEEE. The CDR3 is 14 residues long. V lost 3 bases and J lost 7, with 17 bases in between. The DNA of the CDR3 is TGTGCCAGCAGCTCCCATAATTCCTACAATGAGCAGTACTTC. Its protein is CASSSHNSYNEQYF.

Of note for this clonotype: A junction boundary mismatches the germline segment, possibly from a read error. The chain couples TRBV3-1 to TRBJ2-5, with D perhaps TRBD1 or TRBD2 (5 bases each). The germline V gene encodes CDR1 LGHDT and CDR2 YNNKEL (reference sequence). The CDR3 is 17 residues long. The CDR3 spells CTSSHRDDVWGPETQYF. CDR3 in DNA: TGTACCAGCAGCCATCGGGACGACGTTTGGGGACCGGAGACCCAGTACTTC.

This clonotype turned up a few times. J is TRBJ2-3 and V is TRBV6-1; D unresolved. V was shortened by 7 bases and J by 6 bases, with 23 bases between the two germline ends. CDR3 length equals 16 residues. Germline V gives CDR1 MNHNS, CDR2 SASEGT. The CDR3 nucleotides are TGTGCCAGCATGACCGGACCTAACTGGATAAGGGATACGCAGTATTTT. This sequence encodes CASMTGPNWIRDTQYF.

The rearrangement joins TRBV7-2 to TRBJ2-7, with 12 nucleotides matching TRBD1. The end of the DNA is better explained by TRBJ2-5, so the J call may be wrong. Looked up from germline, CDR1 is SGHTA and CDR2 is FQGNSA. This CDR3 has 18 amino acids. The CDR3 region has the DNA TGTGCCAGCAGCCAACACCCCACCGGGACAGGGGGCGGAGAGACCCAGTACTTC. Encoded protein: CASSQHPTGTGGGETQYF.

The chain carries TRBV7-2 and TRBJ1-5, with 9 nucleotides matching TRBD1. The V and J ends lost 5 bases and 7 bases, in that order; junction bases with no gene match: 9. Germline V CDR1 and CDR2: SGHTA, FQGNSA. This CDR3 has 15 residues. CDR3: CASSATQGAGQPQHF. CDR3 coding DNA: TGTGCCAGCAGCGCCACACAGGGGGCAGGCCAGCCCCAGCATTTT.

The chain recombines TRBV20-1 with TRBJ1-2; weak D call: TRBD1 (5 bases). The V gene lost 3 bases and the J gene lost 8 bases, with 10 bases spanning the gap. CDR1 and CDR2 (germline): DFQATT, SNEGSKA (reference sequence). This CDR3 has 11 amino acids. The CDR3 reads CSASRGLGYTF. The DNA of the CDR3 is TGCAGTGCTAGTAGGGGTCTGGGCTACACCTTC.

The V gene is TRBV20-1, the J gene TRBJ2-7, with no clear D. Trimming cost V 1 base and J 3 bases, with 13 bases left between them. This CDR3 spans 14 amino acids. CDR1 and CDR2 (germline): DFQATT, SNEGSKA (reference sequence). CDR3 amino acids: CSARVLERNYEQYF. The CDR3 nucleotides are TGCAGTGCTAGAGTCCTAGAAAGAAACTACGAGCAGTACTTC.

The chain carries TRBV7-3 and TRBJ2-1, with 14 bases matching TRBD2. J was trimmed by 8 bases and V by 1 base; bases with no gene match: 4. CDR3 length: 16 residues. The V gene's germline CDR1 is SGHTA and CDR2 FQGTGA. CDR3 protein: CASSLMTSGGAHEQFF. Written as DNA, the CDR3 is TGTGCCAGCAGCTTAATGACTAGCGGGGGGGCCCATGAGCAGTTCTTC. Complete variable domain (other parts from reference TRBV7-3 and TRBJ2-1): GAGVSQTPSNKVTEKGKYVELRCDPISGHTALYWYRQSLGQGPEFLIYFQGTGAADDSGLPNDRFFAVRPEGSVSTLKIQRTERGDSAVYLCASSLMTSGGAHEQFFGPGTRLTVL.

The chain is built from TRBV20-1 and TRBJ2-5; 9 bases are a match to TRBD2. Germline V CDR1 and CDR2: DFQATT, SNEGSKA (reference sequence). The CDR3 sequence is 14 residues long. J was trimmed by 11 bases and V by 1 base; bases with no gene match: 11. DNA for the CDR3: TGCAGTGCTAGAGGACTAGCGGACCCTACGCAGCAGTACTTC. This sequence encodes CSARGLADPTQQYF.

This chain connects TRBV11-2 to TRBJ2-1; D unclear. The end of the DNA is better explained by TRBJ2-7, so the J call may be wrong. Germline V lookup: CDR1 SGHAT, CDR2 FQNNGV. The CDR3 totals 14 residues. The CDR3 DNA reads as TGTGCCAGCAGCTTAGCGGCCCCTTACAATGAGCAGTACTTC. Its translation is CASSLAAPYNEQYF.

This clonotype has a handful of counts. This chain uses TRBV4-3 with TRBJ1-2; D unclear. This CDR3 has 14 amino acids. Trimming removed 5 bases from V and 4 bases from J, with 14 bases in between. The V gene's germline CDR1 is LGHNA and CDR2 YSLEER. DNA of the CDR3: TGCGCCAGCAGCGTCCAGAATGTCGGCTATGGCTACACCTTC. Amino acid sequence: CASSVQNVGYGYTF.

CDR3 amino acids: CASSLHGRKETQYF. In nucleotides, the CDR3 is TGTGCCAGCAGCTTGCACGGAAGAAAAGAGACCCAGTACTTC. The V gene is TRBV11-1, the J gene TRBJ2-5, with D unclear. Germline V lookup: CDR1 SGHAT, CDR2 FQDESV (reference sequence). The CDR3 length is 14 residues. Trimming cost V 3 bases and J 3 bases, with 11 bases left between them.

This clonotype was observed once. A single base separates this from a much larger clone, so it may be a read error. The chain carries TRBV4-3 and TRBJ2-4; no definite D call. Germline V gives CDR1 LGHNA, CDR2 YSLEER. The CDR3 length is 14 residues. CDR3 amino acids: CASSQGIAQNIQYF. CDR3 nucleotides: TGCGCCAGCAGCCAAGGGATAGCCCAAAACATTCAGTACTTC.

This clonotype was found a few times. In DNA, the CDR3 is TGCAGTGCTAGCTCTGGGGGTTTTTACGAGCAGTACTTC. This encodes CSASSGGFYEQYF. This chain joins TRBV20-1 and TRBJ2-7, with D perhaps being TRBD1 or TRBD2 (5 bases each). V was pared by 3 bases and J by 4 bases, with 13 bases between. CDR3 length: 13 residues. Germline CDR1 is DFQATT and CDR2 is SNEGSKA (reference sequence).

A word on this clonotype: An end of the junction does not agree with germline; a read error may underlie this. V usage is TRBV5-1 and J usage is TRBJ1-2, with a weak D call TRBD1 (6 bases). Germline V CDR1 and CDR2: SGHRS, YFSETQ. The CDR3 is 14 residues long. This chain's CDR3 is CVSSPTGDNYGYTF. CDR3 sequence (DNA): TGCGTCAGCAGCCCGACAGGAGATAACTATGGCTACACCTTC. Supplemented by reference TRBV5-1 and TRBJ1-2, the full variable domain reads KAGVTQTPRYLIKTRGQQVTLSCSPISGHRSVSWYQQTPGQGLQFLFEYFSETQRNKGNFPGRFSGRQFSNSRSEMNVSTLELGDSALYLCVSSPTGDNYGYTFGSGTRLTVV.

This rearrangement joins TRBV4-3 to TRBJ2-1; 9 nucleotides align to TRBD1. The CDR3 is 15 residues long. V lost 4 bases and J lost 6; bases outside the gene matches: 7. Germline lookup yields CDR1 LGHNA and CDR2 YSLEER. The CDR3: CASSPGTGSVNEQFF. The CDR3 DNA reads TGCGCCAGCAGCCCCGGGACAGGGTCTGTCAATGAGCAGTTCTTC.

The rearrangement links TRBV12-3 or TRBV12-4 to TRBJ1-2; the D is unclear. The CDR3 runs 12 residues. Trimming removed 3 bases at V and 10 bases at J, with 12 bases between. CDR3 in amino acids: CASSFGTVDYTF. The CDR3 nucleotides read TGTGCCAGCAGTTTCGGAACAGTAGACTACACCTTC.

The V call is TRBV21-1, the J call TRBJ2-5; TRBD1, the table's D call, was not compared with the DNA. TRBV21-1 is a documented pseudogene. The CDR3 is 15 amino acids. CDR3: CATAPVRQAQETQYF. The CDR3 DNA reads as TGTGCCACCGCTCCTGTCCGACAGGCACAAGAGACCCAGTACTTC.